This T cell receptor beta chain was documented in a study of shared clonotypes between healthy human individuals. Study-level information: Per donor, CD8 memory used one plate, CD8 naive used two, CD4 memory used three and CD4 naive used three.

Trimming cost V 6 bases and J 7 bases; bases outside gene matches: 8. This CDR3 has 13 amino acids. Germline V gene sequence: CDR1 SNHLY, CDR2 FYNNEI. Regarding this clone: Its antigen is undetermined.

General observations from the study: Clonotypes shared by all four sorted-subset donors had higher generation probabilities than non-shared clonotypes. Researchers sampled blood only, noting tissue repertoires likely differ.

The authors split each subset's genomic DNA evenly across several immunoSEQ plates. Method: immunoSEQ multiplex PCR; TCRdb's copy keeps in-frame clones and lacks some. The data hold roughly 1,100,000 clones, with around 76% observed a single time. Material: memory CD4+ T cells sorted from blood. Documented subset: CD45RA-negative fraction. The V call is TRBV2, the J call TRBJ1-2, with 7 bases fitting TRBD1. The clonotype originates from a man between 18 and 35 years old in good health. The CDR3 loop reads CASRTGTVGGYTF. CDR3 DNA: TGTGCCAGCAGGACCGGGACAGTCGGTGGCTACACCTTC.